One and the same sample provided the 9 T cell receptor beta chains below, sequenced in a study of Ad26.COV2.S vaccination and SARS-CoV-2 variants. TCRdb's copy holds only in-frame clones and misses some; the assay was immunoSEQ multiplex PCR. The sample yields about 350,000 clones, roughly 89% seen once. Treatment defined: roughly 20 received Ad26.COV2.S at low or high dose, single or two shots; about 5 received placebo; per-sample allocation not given. Collection of samples fell on day 63 after the first vaccine or placebo injection. Sequencing was performed on peripheral blood, taken in a trial of Ad26.COV2.S vaccine versus placebo. These receptors originate from a person between 18 and 65 years old who received the Ad26.COV2.S COVID-19 vaccine or a placebo.

The chain couples TRBV19 to TRBJ1-1, with D perhaps matching TRBD1 (5 bases). The V end was cut by 6 bases, the J end by 5 bases, with 19 bases between. CDR1 is LNHDA and CDR2 is SQIVND in the germline V gene (reference sequence). This CDR3 has 15 residues. CDR3: CASRLPGLKGTEAFF. CDR3 nucleotide sequence: TGTGCCAGTAGACTACCAGGGCTTAAAGGGACTGAAGCTTTCTTT.

The rearrangement joins TRBV5-1 to TRBJ2-7; maybe TRBD1 (6 bases). The CDR3 is 12 amino acids. Trimming took 4 bases from V and 3 from J, leaving 8 bases between them. Germline V lookup: CDR1 SGHRS, CDR2 YFSETQ. For the CDR3, the DNA is TGCGCCAGCAGCCCACAGGGCTACGAGCAGTACTTC. It codes for CASSPQGYEQYF.

The chain links TRBV7-9 to TRBJ2-1, with 8 bases fitting TRBD2. V was clipped by 6 bases and J by 0 bases; unmatched bases: 4. The CDR3 has 15 residues. Germline loops: CDR1 SEHNR, CDR2 FQNEAQ (reference sequence). CDR3 sequence reads: CASSSGTSSYNEQFF. DNA for the CDR3: TGTGCCAGCAGTTCTGGGACTAGCTCCTACAATGAGCAGTTCTTC.

The chain carries TRBV30 and TRBJ1-1; perhaps TRBD1 as D (6 bases). The V and J ends lost 2 bases and 1 base respectively, with 11 bases between them. Germline-derived CDR1 and CDR2 are GTSNPN and SVGIG (reference sequence). The CDR3 is 14 amino acids. CDR3 coding DNA: TGTGCCTGGAGTAGGGGACACCAGAACACTGAAGCTTTCTTT. Translating gives CAWSRGHQNTEAFF. Looking up the rest from reference TRBV30 and TRBJ1-1 gives the full variable domain: SQTIHQWPATLVQPVGSPLSLECTVEGTSNPNLYWYRQAAGRGLQLLFYSVGIGQISSEVPQNLSASRPQDRQFILSSKKLLLSDSGFYLCAWSRGHQNTEAFFGQGTRLTVV.

The rearrangement uses TRBV5-1 and TRBJ2-5; 7 nucleotides match TRBD2. V trimming: 1 base; J trimming: 1 base; junction bases outside the gene matches: 7. Germline values: CDR1 SGHRS, CDR2 YFSETQ. The CDR3 consists of 16 residues. The CDR3 reads CASSLIAGEVQETQYF. The CDR3 DNA is TGCGCCAGCAGCTTGATTGCGGGGGAGGTCCAAGAGACCCAGTACTTC. Drawing the rest from reference TRBV5-1 and TRBJ2-5, the complete variable domain is KAGVTQTPRYLIKTRGQQVTLSCSPISGHRSVSWYQQTPGQGLQFLFEYFSETQRNKGNFPGRFSGRQFSNSRSEMNVSTLELGDSALYLCASSLIAGEVQETQYFGPGTRLLVL.

The chain is built from TRBV9 and TRBJ1-6; D unclear. V was pared by 7 bases and J by 7 bases, with 12 bases between. Germline CDR1 and CDR2: SGDLS and YYNGEE. The CDR3 runs 13 residues. In nucleotides, the CDR3 is TGTGCCAGCGCTAGTGAGGGCAATTCACCCCTCCACTTT. This sequence encodes CASASEGNSPLHF.

The chain has TRBV19 and TRBJ1-2; 7 bases line up with TRBD1. Germline CDR1 is LNHDA and CDR2 is SQIVND (reference sequence). Germline trimming cut 7 bases from V and 8 bases from J; bases unmatched to any gene: 16. This CDR3 contains 15 residues. CDR3 region: CASTSRGYDSGGYTF. Here the CDR3 DNA reads TGTGCCAGTACGTCCAGGGGGTACGATTCGGGAGGCTACACCTTC.

In this sample, this clone turned up once. The chain employs TRBV30 and TRBJ1-4; D gene unclear. V was trimmed by 1 base and J by 7 bases, leaving 16 bases between them. Germline V gives CDR1 GTSNPN, CDR2 SVGIG (reference sequence). The CDR3 sequence is 15 residues long. CDR3 DNA: TGTGCCTGGAGTGATTCCCCGTCCGAGGTTGAAAAACTGTTTTTT. This gives the protein CAWSDSPSEVEKLFF.

V is TRBV19 and J is TRBJ2-1; 8 positions agree with TRBD2. This CDR3 has 13 amino acids. Germline-derived CDR1 and CDR2 are LNHDA and SQIVND (reference sequence). The V gene end was trimmed by 9 bases and the J gene end by 7 bases; junction bases not matched to a gene: 8. The CDR3 region has the DNA TGTGCCAGCTCCGGGACTAGGGGAAATGAGCAGTTCTTC. Its translation: CASSGTRGNEQFF.